The next 6 T cell receptor beta chains were all read from a single sample in a study of T cell responses to AZD1222 COVID-19 vaccine. Sequencing was performed with immunoSEQ multiplex PCR; in TCRdb, only in-frame clones are kept and a portion is missing. This sample has 85,000 to 130,000 clones; 75% to 90% occur once, and the top ten carry approximately 9%. Source: peripheral blood, taken on day 0 of AZD1222 vaccination. All receptors come from an adult in good health.

The chain couples TRBV5-4 to TRBJ2-5; tentative D call: TRBD2 (5 bases). V shed 4 bases and J shed 2 bases, with 15 bases lying between them. The germline gives CDR1 SGHNT, CDR2 YYREEE (reference sequence). The length of the CDR3 is 15 residues. CDR3 protein: CASSPGFGEQETQYF. The CDR3 region has the DNA TGTGCCAGCAGCCCGGGGTTTGGGGAACAAGAGACCCAGTACTTC.

The V call is TRBV7-8, the J call TRBJ1-1; D is uncertain. CDR3 length: 14 residues. Trimming removed 4 bases at V and 1 base at J, with 10 bases between. CDR1 and CDR2 from the germline V gene are SGHVS and FQNEAQ. The CDR3 spells CASSSSDGNTEAFF. The CDR3 DNA reads TGTGCCAGCAGCTCAAGTGACGGGAACACTGAAGCTTTCTTT.

The chain uses TRBV4-2 and TRBJ2-7; D may be TRBD1 (6 bases). This CDR3 spans 17 amino acids. CDR1 is LGHNA, CDR2 YNFKEQ, per germline. Trimming removed 5 bases at V and 1 base at J, with 21 bases between. For the CDR3, the DNA is TGTGCCAGCAGCGTCACGGGACACAAGACTTTATCCTACGAGCAGTACTTC. Its translation is CASSVTGHKTLSYEQYF.

The chain employs TRBV27 and TRBJ2-7; TRBD1 aligns across 11 bases. The germline gives CDR1 MNHEY, CDR2 SMNVEV (reference sequence). The CDR3 has 14 residues. V shed 11 bases and J 4 bases; nucleotides not matched to a gene: 10. CDR3 sequence: CASGRDRGFYEQYF. As DNA, the CDR3 is TGTGCCTCCGGTAGGGACAGGGGGTTTTACGAGCAGTACTTC.

A few counts support this clone. V usage is TRBV18 and J usage is TRBJ1-1, with TRBD1 identical over 8 bases. Germline trimming cut 6 bases from V and 5 bases from J; bases unmatched to any gene: 8. Germline V gives CDR1 KGHSH, CDR2 LQKENI. This CDR3 is 14 amino acids long. DNA for the CDR3: TGTGCCAGCTCTAGGCAGGGGGCCGGGACTGAAGCTTTCTTT. It translates to CASSRQGAGTEAFF. Looking up the rest from reference TRBV18 and TRBJ1-1 gives the full variable domain: NAGVMQNPRHLVRRRGQEARLRCSPMKGHSHVYWYRQLPEEGLKFMVYLQKENIIDESGMPKERFSAEFPKEGPSILRIQQVVRGDSAAYFCASSRQGAGTEAFFGQGTRLTVV.

V gene TRBV6-6 combines with J gene TRBJ2-7; TRBD1 aligns across 9 bases. The CDR3 spans 15 residues. V gave up 4 bases and J gave up 3 bases; unmatched junction bases: 7. Germline V CDR1 and CDR2: MNHNY, SVGAGI (reference sequence). In nucleotides, the CDR3 is TGTGCCAGCAGTTCCACGGGACAGGGAGTCTACGAGCAGTACTTC. Protein product: CASSSTGQGVYEQYF.